This note documents a single T cell receptor beta chain sequence. Its antigen remains unknown. This sample stems from a study of STAT5B mutations in CD4+ large granular lymphocyte leukemia. This CDR3 contains 18 residues. V dropped 3 bases and J dropped 1; count of bases not matched to a gene: 10. Germline V CDR1 and CDR2: MGHRA, YSYEKL. The study's findings and limits: Patient CD4-sorted repertoires looked more clonal than healthy CD4+ repertoires, even without putative leukemic clones. Higher CD4+ than CD8+ T-LGLL clonality might reflect small sample size.

Sequenced by immunoSEQ multiplex PCR; TCRdb stores in-frame clones only, minus some. Here the sample spans under 50,000 clones, about 86% being singletons. Sequenced sample: CD4+ T cells from blood buffy coats. The chain joins TRBV4-1 to TRBJ1-5; TRBD1 aligns across 9 bases. The clonotype originates from a human donor in good health. This CDR3 is CASSHSPGQGPSNQPQHF. CDR3 DNA sequence: TGCGCCAGCAGCCACTCTCCGGGACAGGGCCCGAGCAATCAGCCCCAGCATTTT.